This TCR beta chain is from a study of identical twins. Broader study findings: Memory repertoires showed no such pattern, whereas abundant cord blood beta clonotypes carried fewer insertions. Where beta out-of-frame sequences were concerned, excess twin sharing was weaker.

Each CDR3 protein is one row after TCRdb ran MiXCR on the 5' RACE reads. The table shows about 890,000 distinct CDR3 sequences, with about 12% occurring only once. Looked up from germline, CDR1 is MRHNA and CDR2 is SNTAGT. The CDR3 has 15 residues. With 3 bases clipped from V and 3 bases from J, the junction kept 5 bases outside the gene matches. With respect to this clonotype: The target antigen is unknown.

Another study also made use of these data, one on yellow fever vaccine responses in identical twins.

The receptor was derived from a woman between 18 and 29 years old in good health. Sequenced sample: PBMCs. The J gene is TRBJ2-1, the V gene TRBV6-4; 7 bases are shared with TRBD2. This CDR3 reads CASSEGGGVYNEQFF. The CDR3 coding sequence is TGTGCCAGCAGTGAGGGCGGGGGAGTCTACAATGAGCAGTTCTTC.